The clone carrying this T cell receptor beta chain is a singleton in its sample. This record comes from a study of blood T cell repertoires in COVID-19. The wider study: Sites across the United States, Italy and Spain contributed samples from acute and convalescent COVID-19. Sources were T cells, B-cell-depleted T cells, or PBMCs; the material itself was cDNA or gDNA.

Germline CDR1 SEHNR, CDR2 FQNEAQ (reference sequence). The V end lost 3 bases, the J end lost 0 bases, and 14 bases lay between the germline ends. The CDR3 runs 16 residues. Authors' processing steps: Cell counts per sample came from amplifying reference gene primers. The table came from immunoSEQ multiplex PCR; TCRdb's copy has only in-frame clones and leaves some out. The DNA gave D and trimming, while V, J and clone size come from that table. The profile shows about 60,000 clones, over 80% of them singletons. This receptor was taken from a human donor with active COVID-19. The donor label of this sample is uncertain. V gene TRBV7-9 combines with J gene TRBJ1-2, with D tentatively TRBD1 (5 bases). Sequenced material: peripheral blood. CDR3: CASSFKGQAPNYGYTF. For the CDR3, the DNA is TGTGCCAGCAGCTTCAAGGGGCAGGCCCCTAACTATGGCTACACCTTC.